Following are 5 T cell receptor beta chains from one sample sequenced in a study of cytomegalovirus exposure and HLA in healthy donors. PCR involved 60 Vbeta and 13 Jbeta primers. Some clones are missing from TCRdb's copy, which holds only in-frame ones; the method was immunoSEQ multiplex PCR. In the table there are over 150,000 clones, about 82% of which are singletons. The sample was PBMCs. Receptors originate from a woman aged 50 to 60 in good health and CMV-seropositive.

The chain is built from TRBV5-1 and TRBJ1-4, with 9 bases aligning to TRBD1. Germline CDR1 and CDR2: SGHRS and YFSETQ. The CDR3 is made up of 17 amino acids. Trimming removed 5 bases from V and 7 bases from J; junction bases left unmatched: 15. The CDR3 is CASRLEVTGGAGEKLFF. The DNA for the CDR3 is TGCGCCAGCAGACTCGAAGTTACAGGGGGCGCGGGTGAAAAACTGTTTTTT.

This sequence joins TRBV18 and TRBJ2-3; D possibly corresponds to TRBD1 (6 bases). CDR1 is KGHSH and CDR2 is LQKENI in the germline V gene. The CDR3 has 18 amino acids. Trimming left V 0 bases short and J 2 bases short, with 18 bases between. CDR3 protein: CASSPPFLRRGFTDTQYF. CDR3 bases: TGTGCCAGCTCACCACCTTTCTTACGCAGGGGTTTCACAGATACGCAGTATTTT.

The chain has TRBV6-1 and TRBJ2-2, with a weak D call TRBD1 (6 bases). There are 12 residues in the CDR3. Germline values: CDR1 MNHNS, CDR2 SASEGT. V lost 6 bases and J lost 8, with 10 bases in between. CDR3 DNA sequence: TGTGCCAGCAGGGACAGTCATGGGGAGCTGTTTTTT. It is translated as CASRDSHGELFF.

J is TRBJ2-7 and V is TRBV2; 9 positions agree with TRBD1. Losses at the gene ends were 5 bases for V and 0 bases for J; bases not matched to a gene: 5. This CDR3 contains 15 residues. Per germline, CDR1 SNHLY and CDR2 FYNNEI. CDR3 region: CASSNRDRASYEQYF. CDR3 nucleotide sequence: TGTGCCAGCAGTAACCGGGACAGGGCCTCCTACGAGCAGTACTTC. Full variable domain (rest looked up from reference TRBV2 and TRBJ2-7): EPEVTQTPSHQVTQMGQEVILRCVPISNHLYFYWYRQILGQKVEFLVSFYNNEISEKSEIFDDQFSVERPDGSNFTLKIRSTKLEDSAMYFCASSNRDRASYEQYFGPGTRLTVT.

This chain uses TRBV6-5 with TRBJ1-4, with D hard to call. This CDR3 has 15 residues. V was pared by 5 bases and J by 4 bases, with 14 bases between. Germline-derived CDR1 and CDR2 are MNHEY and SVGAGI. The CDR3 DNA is TGTGCCAGCAGTCCCTCTCGGGTCCATAATGAAAAACTGTTTTTT. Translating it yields CASSPSRVHNEKLFF.